A single sample gave rise to the 24 T cell receptor beta chains below, sequenced in a study of identical twins. TCRdb ran MiXCR on the 5' RACE reads and lists one entry per CDR3 protein. The table has hundreds of thousands of distinct CDR3 sequences, 8.6% seen once. Separately, the same data were catalogued under a study of yellow fever vaccine responses in identical twins.

The source material was PBMCs. These receptors all come from a woman under 30 in good health.

The chain uses TRBV20-1 and TRBJ2-1; TRBD2 might be the D (6 bases). V lost 6 bases and J lost 0, with 15 bases in between. Germline values: CDR1 DFQATT, CDR2 SNEGSKA (reference sequence). This CDR3 has 15 amino acids. The DNA of the CDR3 is TGCAGTGCGGGAATAGCGGTGAGCTCCTACAATGAGCAGTTCTTC. Translation gives CSAGIAVSSYNEQFF.

The V and J genes are TRBV5-1 and TRBJ1-2; no reliable D call. This CDR3 has 15 amino acids. Germline V CDR1 and CDR2: SGHRS, YFSETQ. V gave up 0 bases and J gave up 4 bases, with 13 bases separating them. CDR3: CASSLDRGGFYGYTF. The CDR3 DNA sequence: TGCGCCAGCAGCTTGGACCGAGGCGGGTTCTATGGCTACACCTTC.

This clonotype was picked up a small number of times. The chain has TRBV7-8 and TRBJ1-1; D call uncertain. The germline gives CDR1 SGHVS, CDR2 FQNEAQ. The CDR3 has 14 amino acids. V was pared by 5 bases and J by 1 base, with 11 bases between. CDR3 bases: TGTGCCAGCAGCGACATTTTGAGGAACACTGAAGCTTTCTTT. Protein: CASSDILRNTEAFF. The entire variable domain, with the rest obtained from reference TRBV7-8 and TRBJ1-1, is as follows: GAGVSQSPRYKVAKRGQDVALRCDPISGHVSLFWYQQALGQGPEFLTYFQNEAQLDKSGLPSDRFFAERPEGSVSTLKIQRTQQEDSAVYLCASSDILRNTEAFFGQGTRLTVV.

The chain recombines TRBV29-1 with TRBJ2-5; D call uncertain. Between the trimmed V and J ends, which lost 3 bases and 5 bases, there was a span of 16 bases. The germline V gene encodes CDR1 SQVTM and CDR2 ANQGSEA. The CDR3 runs to 14 residues. CDR3 sequence reads: CSVEVGMGRETQYF. DNA of the CDR3: TGCAGCGTTGAGGTGGGAATGGGCCGGGAGACCCAGTACTTC.

This clonotype was recorded at least ten times. The rearrangement joins TRBV4-2 to TRBJ2-2; D may correspond to TRBD1 or TRBD2 (5 bases each). Trimming left V 0 bases short and J 7 bases short, with 21 bases between. This CDR3 is built from 18 residues. Germline V gene lookup returns CDR1 LGHNA and CDR2 YNFKEQ. The CDR3 DNA reads as TGTGCCAGCAGCCAAGATCGCATGGCCCGGGACCTCCGCGGGGAGCTGTTTTTT. It is translated as CASSQDRMARDLRGELFF.

V and J are TRBV4-1 and TRBJ2-3; 13 bases are shared with TRBD2. The germline CDR1 and CDR2 sequences are MGHRA and YSYEKL. This CDR3 comprises 16 residues. The junction had 5 bases not matched to a gene; V was cut back by 4 bases and J by 4 bases. The CDR3 nucleotides read TGCGCCAGCAGCCCTCCACTAGCGGGAGGGCCAGATACGCAGTATTTT. Its translation: CASSPPLAGGPDTQYF.

There are many counts of this clonotype. The V gene is TRBV12-3 or TRBV12-4, the J gene TRBJ2-7; 11 bases fit TRBD2. The V and J ends lost 6 bases and 1 base, in that order; junction bases with no gene match: 5. This CDR3 contains 15 residues. DNA of the CDR3: TGTGCCAGCAGGCGGACTAGCGGGTATTCCTACGAGCAGTACTTC. Translated: CASRRTSGYSYEQYF.

This chain uses TRBV11-2 with TRBJ2-1; 9 bases fit TRBD2. V lost 1 base, J lost 0 bases, and 7 bases stayed unmatched. The CDR3 covers 18 residues. CDR1 and CDR2 (germline): SGHAT, FQNNGV. The CDR3 protein is CASSLVSLAGSSYNEQFF. CDR3 DNA: TGTGCCAGCAGCTTAGTGAGTCTAGCGGGGAGCTCCTACAATGAGCAGTTCTTC.

The sample holds a few counts of this clonotype. This rearrangement joins TRBV2 to TRBJ2-2; the match to TRBD1 covers 10 bases. Trimming at V came to 4 bases and at J to 8 bases, leaving 4 bases not matched to a gene. This CDR3 has 14 residues. Germline V gene sequence: CDR1 SNHLY, CDR2 FYNNEI. Written as DNA, the CDR3 is TGTGCCAGCAGTGGACAGGGGGCAGCTGGGGAGCTGTTTTTT. This gives the protein CASSGQGAAGELFF.

The chain is built from TRBV20-1 and TRBJ2-5; D tentatively fits TRBD1 or TRBD2 (5 bases each). The CDR3 covers 13 residues. The V end lost 5 bases, the J end lost 2 bases, and 12 bases lay between the germline ends. CDR1 and CDR2 from the germline V gene are DFQATT and SNEGSKA (reference sequence). CDR3: CSAGAGAQETQYF. The CDR3 DNA is TGCAGTGCTGGGGCCGGGGCTCAAGAGACCCAGTACTTC.

In its sample, this clonotype was seen a few times. The chain links TRBV3-1 to TRBJ2-5; tentatively, D is TRBD2 (7 bases). Trimming pared 5 bases from V and 3 bases from J, leaving 22 bases between. The CDR3 extends over 17 amino acids. The V gene's germline CDR1 is LGHDT and CDR2 YNNKEL (reference sequence). The CDR3 DNA reads as TGTGCCAGCAGCAAAGGGGGGGCGGCTAGCAGAAAAGAGACCCAGTACTTC. It specifies CASSKGGAASRKETQYF.

The chain carries TRBV20-1 and TRBJ1-5; D may be TRBD1 (6 bases). The V end was cut by 3 bases, the J end by 2 bases, with 26 bases between. The germline gives CDR1 DFQATT, CDR2 SNEGSKA (reference sequence). This CDR3 has 19 amino acids. The CDR3 reads CSASYSRTVEQWGNQPQHF. The CDR3 DNA reads as TGCAGTGCTAGCTACTCCCGGACAGTAGAGCAATGGGGCAATCAGCCCCAGCATTTT.

The genes are TRBV27 and TRBJ2-1, with D possibly called TRBD1 or TRBD2 (6 bases each). This CDR3 has 16 amino acids. Deletions cut 5 bases from V and 7 bases from J, with 21 bases between. From germline, CDR1 is MNHEY and CDR2 SMNVEV (reference sequence). CDR3 in DNA: TGTGCCAGCAGTCCCAGTGGGTCGGGGGCCCCGAATGAGCAGTTCTTC. It codes for CASSPSGSGAPNEQFF.

CDR3 sequence (DNA): TGTGCCAGTAGTATAGACGGAGAGACCCAGTACTTC. Protein product: CASSIDGETQYF. The chain is built from TRBV19 and TRBJ2-5; no clear D gene. The CDR3 is 12 amino acids. Germline V gene sequence: CDR1 LNHDA, CDR2 SQIVND (reference sequence). V was clipped by 0 bases and J by 4 bases, with 3 bases between them. Looking up the rest from reference TRBV19 and TRBJ2-5 gives the full variable domain: DGGITQSPKYLFRKEGQNVTLSCEQNLNHDAMYWYRQDPGQGLRLIYYSQIVNDFQKGDIAEGYSVSREKKESFPLTVTSAQKNPTAFYLCASSIDGETQYFGPGTRLLVL.

This clonotype was counted at least ten times. The J gene is TRBJ2-2, the V gene TRBV7-2; D is unresolved. Trimming cost V 2 bases and J 4 bases, with 8 bases left between them. CDR1 is SGHTA and CDR2 is FQGNSA in the germline V gene. This CDR3 has 14 residues. Here the CDR3 DNA reads TGTGCCAGCAGCTTATTCAAGGGCACCGGGGAGCTGTTTTTT. Amino acids: CASSLFKGTGELFF.

Many counts were recorded for this clonotype. This rearrangement joins TRBV5-6 to TRBJ2-7, with 8 bases lining up with TRBD2. This CDR3 comprises 18 residues. From germline, CDR1 is SGHDT and CDR2 YYEEEE. After removal of 3 bases from V and 0 bases from J, the junction contained 14 bases not matched to a gene. As DNA, the CDR3 is TGTGCCAGCAGCTCACCTCGTGGGTATAGCGGGATCTCCTACGAGCAGTACTTC. Translating it yields CASSSPRGYSGISYEQYF.

This clonotype showed up just a few times. The CDR3 reads CASSLLALGTDTQYF. DNA of the CDR3: TGTGCCAGCAGCTTACTAGCGTTGGGGACAGATACGCAGTATTTT. The J gene is TRBJ2-3, the V gene TRBV7-2; D perhaps matches TRBD2 (6 bases). With 2 bases removed from V and 3 bases from J, the gap between germline ends came to 12 bases. Germline V gene sequence: CDR1 SGHTA, CDR2 FQGNSA. The CDR3 sequence is 15 residues long.

This clonotype was seen only a few times. The CDR3, as DNA: TGCAGTGCGACAAGACTAGCGGGGGGCCTAAAGCAAGAGACCCAGTACTTC. It is translated as CSATRLAGGLKQETQYF. The rearrangement links TRBV20-1 to TRBJ2-5; TRBD2 matches 13 bases. Germline assignment: CDR1 DFQATT and CDR2 SNEGSKA (reference sequence). The CDR3 loop spans 17 amino acids. V trimming: 6 bases; J trimming: 2 bases; junction bases outside the gene matches: 12.

This chain connects TRBV12-3 or TRBV12-4 to TRBJ1-5; no reliable D call. Deletions cut 3 bases from V and 6 bases from J, with 12 bases between. This CDR3 is built from 14 residues. Here the CDR3 reads CASSFWDAGQPQHF. Here the CDR3 DNA reads TGTGCCAGCAGTTTTTGGGATGCTGGTCAGCCCCAGCATTTT.

A few counts support this clonotype. The V call is TRBV30, the J call TRBJ2-7; 7 nucleotides line up with TRBD2. Germline values: CDR1 GTSNPN, CDR2 SVGIG (reference sequence). This CDR3 contains 14 residues. After removal of 7 bases from V and 6 bases from J, the junction contained 15 bases not matched to a gene. CDR3 nucleotide sequence: TGTGCCTCGCAATGGCCGGGACTACTGACCGAGCAGTACTTC. Encoded protein: CASQWPGLLTEQYF.

This clonotype was counted between two and nine times. The chain carries TRBV6-1 and TRBJ2-1, with TRBD1 matching over 7 bases. The trim removed 5 bases at V and 4 bases at J, leaving 8 bases unmatched. The length of the CDR3 is 15 residues. The germline V gene encodes CDR1 MNHNS and CDR2 SASEGT. CDR3 region: CASSTTPDRYNEQFF. In DNA, the CDR3 is TGTGCCAGCAGTACAACACCGGACAGGTACAATGAGCAGTTCTTC.

The sample holds a few counts of this clonotype. The V call is TRBV15, the J call TRBJ2-1, with 8 bases matching TRBD2. Germline trimming cut 8 bases from V and 0 bases from J; bases unmatched to any gene: 3. Germline loops: CDR1 LNHNV, CDR2 YYDKDF (reference sequence). CDR3 length: 14 amino acids. As DNA, the CDR3 is TGTGCCACCTTAGCGGGGAACTCCTACAATGAGCAGTTCTTC. It is translated as CATLAGNSYNEQFF.

This clonotype was seen a few times. This chain uses TRBV5-1 with TRBJ2-3; tentatively, D is TRBD1 (5 bases). V lost 3 bases and J 3 bases, leaving 11 bases between the germline ends. Germline CDR1 and CDR2: SGHRS and YFSETQ. The CDR3 extends over 14 amino acids. The CDR3 sequence is CASSSSRQTDTQYF. Written as DNA, the CDR3 is TGCGCCAGCAGCTCAAGCCGACAGACAGATACGCAGTATTTT.

This clonotype was detected many times. The chain couples TRBV7-3 to TRBJ2-7; D gene unclear. V shed 0 bases and J shed 6 bases, with 9 bases lying between them. Germline loops: CDR1 SGHTA, CDR2 FQGTGA. The CDR3 totals 13 residues. In DNA form, the CDR3 reads TGTGCCAGCAGCTTAACTGCTATGAGCGAGCAGTACTTC. Its translation is CASSLTAMSEQYF.